The rows below give T cell receptor beta chains drawn from one sample of a study of beta chain features in type 1 diabetes. Generated by immunoSEQ multiplex PCR, the TCRdb table keeps only in-frame clones and is missing some. The sample yields 160,000 or so clones, about 10% seen once. The sample consisted of central memory CD4+ T cells from blood. The receptors were sampled from a woman aged 25 to 39 with type 1 diabetes. Each CDR3 is given with its conserved first and last residue. The D gene is left open where the match is weak. The size entry is marked missing in some rows and otherwise reads once, few, many or a size class.

size: .; V: TRBV4-2; J: TRBJ2-3; D: TRBD2; DNA: TGTGCCAGCAGCCAACTGACTAGCGGGAGTGCAGATACGCAGTATTTT; CDR3: CASSQLTSGSADTQYF
size: .; V: TRBV11-2; J: TRBJ1-4; D: TRBD1; DNA: TGTGCCAGCAGCCCACCGGGACAGGGTATTCTGTTTTTT; CDR3: CASSPPGQGILFF
size: few; V: TRBV6-6; J: TRBJ2-5; D: TRBD1; DNA: TGTGCCAGCAGTTATTCGGGACAGGGGACGAAGACCCAGTACTTC; CDR3: CASSYSGQGTKTQYF
size: few; V: TRBV5-1; J: TRBJ2-7; D: TRBD1; DNA: TGCGCCAGCAGCGGGACAGCAACCTACGAGCAGTACTTC; CDR3: CASSGTATYEQYF
size: few; V: TRBV27; J: TRBJ2-2; D: .; DNA: TGTGCCAGCAGTAGGTGGAGCGGGTCGAACACCGGGGAGCTGTTTTTT; CDR3: CASSRWSGSNTGELFF
size: few; V: TRBV2; J: TRBJ1-3; D: TRBD1; DNA: TGTGCCAGCAGGGCCGGACAGGGCCCGGGAAACACCATATATTTT; CDR3: CASRAGQGPGNTIYF
size: few; V: TRBV7-3; J: TRBJ1-1; D: .; DNA: TGTGCCAGCAGCTTAAGGCCCTTAATGAACACTGAAGCTTTCTTT; CDR3: CASSLRPLMNTEAFF
size: .; V: TRBV7-2; J: TRBJ2-3; D: .; DNA: TGTGCCAGCAGCTCCAGGGTGACTAGCACAGATACGCAGTATTTT; CDR3: CASSSRVTSTDTQYF
size: .; V: TRBV6-5; J: TRBJ1-2; D: TRBD1; DNA: TGTGCCAGCAGTCGTACGGGACAGGGAAGCTACACCTTC; CDR3: CASSRTGQGSYTF
size: few; V: TRBV19; J: TRBJ1-2; D: .; DNA: TGTGCCAGTAGTATCGAGCGCAGGGGCAATGTTGGCTACACCTTC; CDR3: CASSIERRGNVGYTF
size: few; V: TRBV11-2; J: TRBJ2-1; D: TRBD2; DNA: TGTGCCAGCAGCTTAGTATGGGGAGTAGCGGGAGGTGAGCAGTTCTTC; CDR3: CASSLVWGVAGGEQFF
size: .; V: TRBV5-6; J: TRBJ2-2; D: .; DNA: TGTGCCAGCAGCTTGGTTGGCGGGAAGAACACCGGGGAGCTGTTTTTT; CDR3: CASSLVGGKNTGELFF
size: many; V: TRBV19; J: TRBJ1-1; D: .; DNA: TGTGCCAGTAGTAGGGGAGAGGACACTGAAGCTTTCTTT; CDR3: CASSRGEDTEAFF
size: few; V: TRBV21-1; J: TRBJ2-4; D: .; DNA: TGTGCCAGCAGCAAAACGCATCGGGGGAGGGGAGCCAAAAACATTCAGTACTTC; CDR3: CASSKTHRGRGAKNIQYF
size: .; V: TRBV25-1; J: TRBJ2-5; D: TRBD2; DNA: TGTGCCAGCAGTGAATTCGGGGGAGGGGAAAAGGAGACCCAGTACTTC; CDR3: CASSEFGGGEKETQYF
size: .; V: TRBV11-3; J: TRBJ2-2; D: .; DNA: TGTGCCAGCAGACTCCCTGGGAACACCGGGGAGCTGTTTTTT; CDR3: CASRLPGNTGELFF
size: .; V: TRBV19; J: TRBJ2-1; D: TRBD2; DNA: TGTGCCAGTAGTGATCCTAGCGGGAGGGTCCCCCTCGGAGAGCAGTTCTTC; CDR3: CASSDPSGRVPLGEQFF
size: few; V: TRBV27; J: TRBJ2-2; D: .; DNA: TGTGCCAGCAGTACATCAGGGTCAGGCACCGGGGAGCTGTTTTTT; CDR3: CASSTSGSGTGELFF
size: .; V: TRBV18; J: TRBJ2-1; D: TRBD2; DNA: TGTGCCAGCTCACCTAAGGGACTAGCGGGATACAATGAGCAGTTCTTC; CDR3: CASSPKGLAGYNEQFF
size: few; V: TRBV18; J: TRBJ1-5; D: .; DNA: TGTGCCAGCTCACCCGCGGGGAAGGGCAATCAGCCCCAGCATTTT; CDR3: CASSPAGKGNQPQHF
size: few; V: TRBV7-2; J: TRBJ1-5; D: .; DNA: TGTGCCAGCACTCTCGAGTATAGCAATCAGCCCCAGCATTTT; CDR3: CASTLEYSNQPQHF
size: few; V: TRBV7-9; J: TRBJ1-2; D: .; DNA: TGTGCCAGCGATCGAGAAAGCTATGGCTACACCTTC; CDR3: CASDRESYGYTF
size: few; V: TRBV6-6; J: TRBJ2-7; D: .; DNA: TGTGCCAGCTTTTCAGGCAGGGCGGAATCCGAGCAGTACTTC; CDR3: CASFSGRAESEQYF
size: .; V: TRBV11-2; J: TRBJ1-1; D: .; DNA: TGTGCCAGCAGCTTAAACCCCGACAGAACTTTCTTT; CDR3: CASSLNPDRTFF
size: few; V: TRBV5-1; J: TRBJ1-5; D: TRBD1; DNA: TGCGCCAGCAGCTGGACAGGGCAGGGACAGCCCCAGCATTTT; CDR3: CASSWTGQGQPQHF
size: .; V: TRBV29-1; J: TRBJ2-7; D: TRBD1; DNA: TGCAGCGTGCCGGGACAGGGGGCCTTTGAGCAGTACTTC; CDR3: CSVPGQGAFEQYF
size: few; V: TRBV10-3; J: TRBJ2-7; D: TRBD2; DNA: TGTGCCATCAGGGGGACTAGCGGAACTGTCTACGAGCAGTACTTC; CDR3: CAIRGTSGTVYEQYF
size: few; V: TRBV4-2; J: TRBJ2-3; D: TRBD2; DNA: TGTGCCAGCAGCCAAGAGAGAGCGGGAGAGGGGTCAGATACGCAGTATTTT; CDR3: CASSQERAGEGSDTQYF
size: few; V: TRBV5-1; J: TRBJ2-5; D: .; DNA: TGCGCCAGCAGCTCCGGACAGATGGAGACCCAGTACTTC; CDR3: CASSSGQMETQYF
size: .; V: TRBV14; J: TRBJ2-3; D: .; DNA: TGTGCCAGCAGCCAAGATCGACGGCTAGCGTCAGATACGCAGTATTTT; CDR3: CASSQDRRLASDTQYF
size: few; V: TRBV14; J: TRBJ2-7; D: .; DNA: TGTGCCAGCAGCCGGTTCCGGGACGGACTAGGGGGGCAGTACTTC; CDR3: CASSRFRDGLGGQYF
size: .; V: TRBV4-1; J: TRBJ2-5; D: .; DNA: TGCGCCAGCAGCCAAGGTTTCCGCGGGGCGCAAGAGACCCAGTACTTC; CDR3: CASSQGFRGAQETQYF
size: few; V: TRBV28; J: TRBJ2-2; D: TRBD1; DNA: TGTGCCAGCAGTACCACAGGGGGCAATACCGGGGAGCTGTTTTTT; CDR3: CASSTTGGNTGELFF
size: .; V: TRBV6-6; J: TRBJ2-7; D: TRBD2; DNA: TGTGCCAGCAGTTACCCACTAGCGGGAGTTAACGAGCAGTACTTC; CDR3: CASSYPLAGVNEQYF
size: .; V: TRBV29-1; J: TRBJ2-5; D: .; DNA: TGCAGCGTCAATAGCGGCCAAGAGACCCAGTACTTC; CDR3: CSVNSGQETQYF
size: few; V: TRBV9; J: TRBJ1-1; D: .; DNA: TGTGCCAGCAGCGTAGATTCGGGGAACACTGAAGCTTTCTTT; CDR3: CASSVDSGNTEAFF
size: few; V: TRBV11-1; J: TRBJ2-3; D: TRBD2; DNA: TGTGCCAGCAGCCGGCAACTAGCGGCAAGCACAGATACGCAGTATTTT; CDR3: CASSRQLAASTDTQYF
size: .; V: TRBV5-6; J: TRBJ1-2; D: .; DNA: TGTGCCAGCAGCCCGGCGGGGAGTTCCTTCTCTAACTATGGCTACACCTTC; CDR3: CASSPAGSSFSNYGYTF
size: .; V: TRBV5-6; J: TRBJ2-5; D: .; DNA: TGTGCCAGCAGCGGACAAGGCCAAGAGACCCAGTACTTC; CDR3: CASSGQGQETQYF
size: few; V: TRBV4-1; J: TRBJ2-1; D: TRBD1; DNA: TGCGCCAGCAGCCAAGTTCTGACAGGGGGCTACAATGAGCAGTTCTTC; CDR3: CASSQVLTGGYNEQFF
size: few; V: TRBV4-2; J: TRBJ1-2; D: TRBD1; DNA: TGTGCCAGCAGCCCGAACTTCTTGACAGGGGGCTACACCTTC; CDR3: CASSPNFLTGGYTF
size: many; V: TRBV30; J: TRBJ1-5; D: .; DNA: TGTGCCTGGTCCCAAGGGGGAGCGCTTCAGCCCCAGCATTTT; CDR3: CAWSQGGALQPQHF
size: .; V: TRBV5-4; J: TRBJ2-2; D: .; DNA: TGTGCCAGCAGCCCAATGTCCGAGACCGGGGAGCTGCTTTTT; CDR3: CASSPMSETGELLF
size: .; V: TRBV7-2; J: TRBJ2-3; D: .; DNA: TGTGCCAGCAGCCCGAGGGCGGGAACGGGAGATACGCAGTATTTT; CDR3: CASSPRAGTGDTQYF
size: few; V: TRBV5-4; J: TRBJ2-7; D: TRBD1; DNA: TGTGCCAGCAGCTTGGCTGCCGGGACAGACGAGCAGTACTTC; CDR3: CASSLAAGTDEQYF
size: .; V: TRBV29-1; J: TRBJ2-1; D: TRBD1; DNA: TGCAGCGTTGGGGGGAGTTACAGGGGGTCCGAGTTCTTC; CDR3: CSVGGSYRGSEFF
size: .; V: TRBV5-1; J: TRBJ2-1; D: .; DNA: TGCGCCAGCAGCTTGGGGGAGTCCTACTACAATGAGCAGTTCTTC; CDR3: CASSLGESYYNEQFF
size: .; V: TRBV13; J: TRBJ2-7; D: TRBD2; DNA: TGTGCCAGCAGCCTTAGACTAGCGGGGGGCGTGGACGAGCAGTACTTC; CDR3: CASSLRLAGGVDEQYF
size: .; V: TRBV12-2; J: TRBJ2-5; D: .; DNA: TGTGCAAGTCGCCCACGGGCTAGCGGGAGACGAGAGACCCAGTACTTC; CDR3: CASRPRASGRRETQYF